This T cell receptor beta chain was observed in a study of CD8+ T cells in alopecia areata. Background on the study: The share of scalp area affected provided the severity score for treated patients. Study-level results: Tofacitinib significantly brought down scalp clonality and expanded CD8+ clones among top 100. Many expanded lesional clones persisted in scalp and blood during tofacitinib.

J lost 2 bases, V lost 4 bases, and 1 base had no gene match. The V gene's germline CDR1 is MNHEY and CDR2 SVGAGI. The CDR3 totals 13 residues. Sequencing templates came from extracted RNA that was reverse transcribed into cDNA. The table came from immunoSEQ multiplex PCR; TCRdb's copy has only in-frame clones and leaves some out. The sample shows more than 110,000 clones, less than 70% of them seen only once. The treatment is: oral pan-JAK inhibitor, 5-10 mg twice daily. This clone occurred once. Antigen unknown. V and J are TRBV6-5 and TRBJ1-2; 7 bases are a match to TRBD1. This specimen consisted of CD8+ T cells sorted from blood, obtained at week 4, from a patient treated with tofacitinib. This receptor was taken from a human donor with alopecia areata. The CDR3 nucleotides read TGTGCCAGCAGTTCACAGGGGAACTATGGCTACACCTTC. Translation gives CASSSQGNYGYTF.